The T cell receptor (beta chain) described here comes from a study of PD-1 blockade in classical Hodgkin lymphoma. Relapses following autologous stem cell transplantation were seen in all patients, with brentuximab vedotin exposure varying. The CDR3 is made up of 14 amino acids. V lost 1 base, J lost 5 bases, and 10 bases lay in between. Germline values: CDR1 SGHTA, CDR2 FQGNSA. This table comes from immunoSEQ multiplex PCR, and its TCRdb copy is limited to in-frame clones, with some not included. The profile shows more than 35,000 clones, 76% of them singletons. The sequence was obtained from a human donor with classical Hodgkin lymphoma. This specimen was peripheral blood mononuclear cells (PBMCs), taken before the second cycle of nivolumab. The V call is TRBV7-2, the J call TRBJ2-3; D gene ambiguous. CDR3 protein: CASSLGLDGDTQYF. CDR3 DNA: TGTGCCAGCAGCTTAGGACTTGACGGAGATACGCAGTATTTT.